The clone carrying this TCR beta chain appeared a single time. Some clones are missing from TCRdb's copy, which holds only in-frame ones; the method was immunoSEQ multiplex PCR. Altogether a few hundred thousand clones are present, around 84% being singletons, with the ten largest covering about 4.3%. The study drew participants aged about 18 to 89 years from some 24 US areas. Assignment of participants to cohorts was predicated upon participant-reported clinical history. The data are from a study of blood T cell repertoires in COVID-19. Study at large: COVID-19 samples from acute and convalescent phases originated in the United States, Italy and Spain. PBMCs, B-cell-depleted T cells, or T cells provided the cDNA or gDNA that made up the material.

V lost 4 bases, J lost 5 bases, and 11 bases lay in between. The CDR3 has 13 residues. Germline CDR1 is MNHNY and CDR2 is SVGAGI (reference sequence). The genes are TRBV6-6 and TRBJ1-2, with D hard to call. Sample: PBMCs or T cells enriched from blood (not recorded which). The receptor was derived from a man aged 25 to 40 with acute COVID-19. CDR3 protein: CASSLAKTYGYTF. Written as DNA, the CDR3 is TGTGCCAGCAGTTTAGCAAAAACGTATGGCTACACCTTC.